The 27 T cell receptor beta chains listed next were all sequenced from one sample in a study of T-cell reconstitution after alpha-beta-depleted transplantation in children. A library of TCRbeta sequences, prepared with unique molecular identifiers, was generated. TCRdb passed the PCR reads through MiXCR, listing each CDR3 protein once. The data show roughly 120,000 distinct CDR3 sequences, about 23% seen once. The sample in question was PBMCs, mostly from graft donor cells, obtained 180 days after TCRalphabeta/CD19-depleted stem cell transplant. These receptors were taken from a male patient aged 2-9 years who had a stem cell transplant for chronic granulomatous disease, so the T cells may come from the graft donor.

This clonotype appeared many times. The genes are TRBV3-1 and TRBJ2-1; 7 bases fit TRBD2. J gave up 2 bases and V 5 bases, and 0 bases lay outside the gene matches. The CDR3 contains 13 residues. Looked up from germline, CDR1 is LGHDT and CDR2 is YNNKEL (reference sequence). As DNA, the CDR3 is TGTGCCAGCAGCGGGAGGGCCTACAATGAGCAGTTCTTC. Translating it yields CASSGRAYNEQFF.

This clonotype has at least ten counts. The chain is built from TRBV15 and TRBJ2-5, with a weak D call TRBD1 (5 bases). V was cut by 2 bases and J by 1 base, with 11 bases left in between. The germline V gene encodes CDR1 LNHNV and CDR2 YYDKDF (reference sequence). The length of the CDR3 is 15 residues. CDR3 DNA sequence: TGTGCCACCAGCAGAAAACAGGCCTTCCAAGAGACCCAGTACTTC. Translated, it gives CATSRKQAFQETQYF.

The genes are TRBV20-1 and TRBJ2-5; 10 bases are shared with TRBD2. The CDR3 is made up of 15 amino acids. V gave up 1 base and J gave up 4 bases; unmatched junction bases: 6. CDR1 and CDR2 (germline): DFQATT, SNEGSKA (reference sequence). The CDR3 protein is CSARVPSGSSETQYF. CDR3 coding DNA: TGCAGTGCTAGAGTTCCTAGCGGGAGTTCAGAGACCCAGTACTTC.

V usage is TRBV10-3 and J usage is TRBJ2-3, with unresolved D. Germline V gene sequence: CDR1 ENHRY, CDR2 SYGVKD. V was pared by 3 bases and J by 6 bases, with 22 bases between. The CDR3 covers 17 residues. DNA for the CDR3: TGTGCCATCAGTGACCGACTCGCGATCCCTCGGCGGGATACGCAGTATTTT. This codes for CAISDRLAIPRRDTQYF.

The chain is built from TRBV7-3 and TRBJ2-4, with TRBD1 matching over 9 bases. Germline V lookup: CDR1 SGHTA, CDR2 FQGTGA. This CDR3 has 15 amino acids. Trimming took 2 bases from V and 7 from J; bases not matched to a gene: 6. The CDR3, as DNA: TGTGCCAGCAGCTTACCGGGTACAGGGGGCAACATTCAGTACTTC. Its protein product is CASSLPGTGGNIQYF.

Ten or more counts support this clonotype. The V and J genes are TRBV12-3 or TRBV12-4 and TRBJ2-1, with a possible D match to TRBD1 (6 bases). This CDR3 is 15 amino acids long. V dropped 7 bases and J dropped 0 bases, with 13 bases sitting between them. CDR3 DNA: TGTGCCAGCACCATACAGGGCTTCTCCTACAATGAGCAGTTCTTC. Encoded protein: CASTIQGFSYNEQFF.

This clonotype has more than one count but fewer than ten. This chain's CDR3 is CASSLPGEVTEAFF. DNA of the CDR3: TGTGCCAGCAGCTTGCCAGGGGAGGTCACTGAAGCTTTCTTT. J is TRBJ1-1 and V is TRBV5-4; perhaps TRBD1 as D (6 bases). V shed 1 base and J shed 4 bases, with 11 bases lying between them. Germline V gene lookup returns CDR1 SGHNT and CDR2 YYREEE (reference sequence). This CDR3 region has 14 residues.

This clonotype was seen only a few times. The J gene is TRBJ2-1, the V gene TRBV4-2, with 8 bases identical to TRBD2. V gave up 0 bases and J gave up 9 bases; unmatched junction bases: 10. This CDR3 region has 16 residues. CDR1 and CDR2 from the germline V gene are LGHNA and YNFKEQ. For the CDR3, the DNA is TGTGCCAGCAGCCAAGAAGGTCGGGGGGGAGGGACTGAGCAGTTCTTC. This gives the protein CASSQEGRGGGTEQFF.

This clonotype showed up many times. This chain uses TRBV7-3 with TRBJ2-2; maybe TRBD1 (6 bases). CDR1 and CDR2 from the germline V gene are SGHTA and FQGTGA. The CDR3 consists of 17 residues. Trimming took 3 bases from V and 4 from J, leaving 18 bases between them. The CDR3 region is CASSFYSTGSSTGELFF. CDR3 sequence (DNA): TGTGCCAGCAGCTTTTATTCCACAGGGAGTTCCACCGGGGAGCTGTTTTTT.

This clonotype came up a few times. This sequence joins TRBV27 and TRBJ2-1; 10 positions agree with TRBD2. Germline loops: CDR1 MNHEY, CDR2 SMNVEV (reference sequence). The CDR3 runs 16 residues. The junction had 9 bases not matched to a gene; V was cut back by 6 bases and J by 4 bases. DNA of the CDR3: TGTGCCAGCAGGGCTATGGGACTAGCGCTTTACAATGAGCAGTTCTTC. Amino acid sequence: CASRAMGLALYNEQFF.

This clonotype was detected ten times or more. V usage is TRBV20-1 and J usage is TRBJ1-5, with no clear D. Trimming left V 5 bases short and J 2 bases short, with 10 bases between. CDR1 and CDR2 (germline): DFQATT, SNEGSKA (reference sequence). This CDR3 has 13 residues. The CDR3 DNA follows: TGCAGTGCTGCCAGAGAGGGCAATCAGCCCCAGCATTTT. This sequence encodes CSAAREGNQPQHF.

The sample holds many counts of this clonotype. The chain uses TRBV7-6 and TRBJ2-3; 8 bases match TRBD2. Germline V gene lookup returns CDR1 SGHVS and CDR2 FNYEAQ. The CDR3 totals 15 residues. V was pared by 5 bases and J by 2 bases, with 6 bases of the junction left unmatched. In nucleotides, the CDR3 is TGTGCCAGCAGCCAACTAGCGGTAAACACAGATACGCAGTATTTT. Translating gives CASSQLAVNTDTQYF.

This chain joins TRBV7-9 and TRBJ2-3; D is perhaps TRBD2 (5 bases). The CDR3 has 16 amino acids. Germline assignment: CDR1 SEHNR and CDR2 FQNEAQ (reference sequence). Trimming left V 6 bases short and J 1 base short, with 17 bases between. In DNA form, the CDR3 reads TGTGCCAGCAGTAAAGCGGACCTAGGCGGCACAGATACGCAGTATTTT. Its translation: CASSKADLGGTDTQYF. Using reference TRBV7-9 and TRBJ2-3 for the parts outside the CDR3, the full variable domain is DTGVSQNPRHKITKRGQNVTFRCDPISEHNRLYWYRQTLGQGPEFLTYFQNEAQLEKSRLLSDRFSAERPKGSFSTLEIQRTEQGDSAMYLCASSKADLGGTDTQYFGPGTRLTVL.

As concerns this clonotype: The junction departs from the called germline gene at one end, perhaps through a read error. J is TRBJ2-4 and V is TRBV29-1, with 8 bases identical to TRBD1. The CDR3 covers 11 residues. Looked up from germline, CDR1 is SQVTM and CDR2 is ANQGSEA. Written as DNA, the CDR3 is TGCAGCGTTACAGGGGGGAACAGTCAGTACTTC. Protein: CSVTGGNSQYF.

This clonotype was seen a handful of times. The CDR3 DNA reads as TGTGCCAGCAGCTTGGTTAGGAGTTGGGGTTCGGAGACCCAGTACTTC. Protein sequence: CASSLVRSWGSETQYF. This chain connects TRBV5-8 to TRBJ2-5; D remains unclear. The CDR3 contains 16 residues. V lost 0 bases and J 5 bases, leaving 17 bases between the germline ends. CDR1 SGHTS and CDR2 YDEGEE come from the germline V gene.

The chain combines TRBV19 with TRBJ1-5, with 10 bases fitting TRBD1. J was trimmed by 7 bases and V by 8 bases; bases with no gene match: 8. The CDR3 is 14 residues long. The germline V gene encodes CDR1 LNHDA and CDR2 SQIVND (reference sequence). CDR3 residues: CASRPGQGRQPQHF. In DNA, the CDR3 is TGTGCCAGTCGACCGGGACAGGGGCGCCAGCCCCAGCATTTT. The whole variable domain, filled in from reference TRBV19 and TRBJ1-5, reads DGGITQSPKYLFRKEGQNVTLSCEQNLNHDAMYWYRQDPGQGLRLIYYSQIVNDFQKGDIAEGYSVSREKKESFPLTVTSAQKNPTAFYLCASRPGQGRQPQHFGDGTRLSIL.

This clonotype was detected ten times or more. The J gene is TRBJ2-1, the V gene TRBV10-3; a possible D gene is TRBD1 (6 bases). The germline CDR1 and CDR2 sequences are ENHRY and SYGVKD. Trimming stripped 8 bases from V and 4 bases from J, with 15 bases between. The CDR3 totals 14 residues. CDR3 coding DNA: TGTGCCATCTCACCGGGACAAACTTACAATGAGCAGTTCTTC. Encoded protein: CAISPGQTYNEQFF.

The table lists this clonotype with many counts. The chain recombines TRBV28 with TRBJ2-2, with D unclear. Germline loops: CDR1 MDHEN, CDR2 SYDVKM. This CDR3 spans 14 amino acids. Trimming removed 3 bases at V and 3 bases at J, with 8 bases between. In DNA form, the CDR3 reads TGTGCCAGCAGTTTGCCGCTCTACACCGGGGAGCTGTTTTTT. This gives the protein CASSLPLYTGELFF.

CDR3 protein: CASSQEGLDGYTF. The CDR3, as DNA: TGCGCCAGCAGCCAAGAGGGGCTGGATGGCTACACCTTC. The chain links TRBV4-3 to TRBJ1-2, with D perhaps matching TRBD1 (5 bases). The CDR3 loop spans 13 amino acids. CDR1 is LGHNA, CDR2 YSLEER, per germline. V lost 0 bases and J lost 6, with 8 bases in between.

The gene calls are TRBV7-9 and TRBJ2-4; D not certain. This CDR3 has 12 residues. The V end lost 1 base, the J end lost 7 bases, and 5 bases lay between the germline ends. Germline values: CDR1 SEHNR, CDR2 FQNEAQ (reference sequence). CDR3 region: CASSLGTNIQYF. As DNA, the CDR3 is TGTGCCAGCAGCTTAGGCACCAACATTCAGTACTTC.

The CDR3 is CASSTDRGGTEAFF. The CDR3 DNA reads TGCGCCAGCAGCACGGACAGGGGGGGAACTGAAGCTTTCTTT. J is TRBJ1-1 and V is TRBV5-1, with 10 bases identical to TRBD1. The CDR3 spans 14 residues. V lost 4 bases, J lost 5 bases, and 5 bases stayed unmatched. CDR1 is SGHRS, CDR2 YFSETQ, per germline.

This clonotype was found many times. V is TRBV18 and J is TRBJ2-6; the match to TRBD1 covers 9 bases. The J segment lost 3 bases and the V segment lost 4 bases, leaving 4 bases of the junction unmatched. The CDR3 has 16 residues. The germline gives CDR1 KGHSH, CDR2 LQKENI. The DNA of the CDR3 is TGTGCCAGCTCACAACAGGGGGCACTTGGGGCCAACGTCCTGACTTTC. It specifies CASSQQGALGANVLTF.

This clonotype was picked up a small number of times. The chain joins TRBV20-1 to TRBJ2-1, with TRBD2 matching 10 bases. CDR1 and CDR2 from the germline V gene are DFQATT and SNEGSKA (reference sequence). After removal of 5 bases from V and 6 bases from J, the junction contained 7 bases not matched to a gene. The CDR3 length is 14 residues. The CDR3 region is CSAPGASGGNEQFF. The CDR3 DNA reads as TGCAGTGCTCCTGGGGCTAGCGGGGGCAATGAGCAGTTCTTC.

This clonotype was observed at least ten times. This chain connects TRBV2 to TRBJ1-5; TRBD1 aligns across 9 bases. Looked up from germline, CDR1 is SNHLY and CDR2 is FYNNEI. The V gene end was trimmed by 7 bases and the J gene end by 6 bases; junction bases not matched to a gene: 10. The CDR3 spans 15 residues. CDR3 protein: CASNPTGGLSQPQHF. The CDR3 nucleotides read TGTGCCAGCAACCCCACAGGGGGCCTAAGTCAGCCCCAGCATTTT.

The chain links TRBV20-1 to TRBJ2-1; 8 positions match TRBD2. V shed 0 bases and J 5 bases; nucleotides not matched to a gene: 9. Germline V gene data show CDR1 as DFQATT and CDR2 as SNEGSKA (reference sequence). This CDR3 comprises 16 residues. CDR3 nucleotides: TGCAGTGCTAGAGATTGGGGTAGCGGGATCGACAATGAGCAGTTCTTC. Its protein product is CSARDWGSGIDNEQFF.

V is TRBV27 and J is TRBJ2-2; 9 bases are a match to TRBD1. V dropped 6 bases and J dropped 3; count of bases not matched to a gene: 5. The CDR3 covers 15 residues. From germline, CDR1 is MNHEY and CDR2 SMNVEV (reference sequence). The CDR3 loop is CASSPGQGYTGELFF. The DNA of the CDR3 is TGTGCCAGCAGCCCGGGACAGGGCTACACCGGGGAGCTGTTTTTT.

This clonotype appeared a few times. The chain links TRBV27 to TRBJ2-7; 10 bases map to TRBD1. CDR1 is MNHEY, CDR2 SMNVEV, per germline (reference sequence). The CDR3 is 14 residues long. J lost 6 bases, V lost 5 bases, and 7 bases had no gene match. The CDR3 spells CASSLGTGAREQYF. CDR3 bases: TGTGCCAGCAGTCTAGGGACAGGGGCTCGCGAGCAGTACTTC.